A single T cell receptor (beta chain) is shown here with its context. The antigen is unknown. The data originate from a study of glioma-infiltrating T cells after dendritic cell vaccination. The sample's time point: after dendritic cell vaccination, including at tumor progression/relapse. The study's findings and limits: TCR clonality showed no direct relationship with survival.

Per the germline V gene, CDR1 is SGHNT and CDR2 is YYREEE (reference sequence). V was cut by 10 bases and J by 1 base, with 16 bases left in between. This CDR3 has 14 residues. The PCR used 60 V beta and 13 J beta primers. Generated by immunoSEQ multiplex PCR, the TCRdb table keeps only in-frame clones and is missing some. The sample holds tens of thousands of clones, over 75% seen once. The specimen was blood, collected after dendritic cell vaccination. The chain links TRBV5-4 to TRBJ2-3; D might be TRBD1 (5 bases). The receptor's source is a human donor with glioblastoma. CDR3 DNA: TGTGCCCCCACCCTGGCCAGGGGCACAGATACGCAGTATTTT. Translated, it gives CAPTLARGTDTQYF.